The 9 T cell receptor beta chains presented below share a single source sample, sequenced in a study of T cell clonality in common variable immunodeficiency. TCRdb's table, derived via immunoSEQ multiplex PCR, lists solely in-frame clones and lacks some. The repertoire consists of some 80,000 clones, none detected only once. The sample consisted of peripheral blood mononuclear cells. Every receptor here comes from a person aged 18 to 75 in good health.

The sample holds many counts of this clone. The observed sequence ends 3 residues before the CDR3 terminus, with the missing tail filled in from the germline J gene. V usage is TRBV4-1 and J usage is TRBJ2-7; the D gene is possibly TRBD2 (6 bases). The CDR3 has 15 residues. Per the germline V gene, CDR1 is MGHRA and CDR2 is YSYEKL. V was trimmed by 0 bases and J by 4 bases, leaving 13 bases between them. The DNA read from the CDR3 is TGCGCCAGCAGCCAAGAATTGCGGGATGAGTACGAG. It translates to CASSQELRDEYE. The whole CDR3 region reads CASSQELRDEYEQYF.

This clone was detected ten times or more. The CDR3 extends 3 residues past the end of the read, so its final part is completed from the germline J gene. V gene TRBV4-1 combines with J gene TRBJ2-1, with a tentative D call TRBD2 (6 bases). With 3 bases removed from V and 8 bases from J, the gap between germline ends came to 14 bases. The CDR3 consists of 14 residues. Germline V lookup: CDR1 MGHRA, CDR2 YSYEKL. The sequenced CDR3 bases are TGCGCCAGCAGCCAGGAACGGGGGAGTTATGAG. It specifies CASSQERGSYE. The entire CDR3 is CASSQERGSYEQFF.

This clone has a count of ten or more. Read sequence stops 3 residues before the CDR3 end, and the germline J gene provides the missing end. The chain employs TRBV5-6 and TRBJ2-5, with D tentatively TRBD1 (6 bases). Germline V CDR1 and CDR2: SGHDT, YYEEEE. V lost 1 base and J 5 bases, leaving 9 bases between the germline ends. CDR3 length: 13 amino acids. Incomplete CDR3 DNA: TGTGCCAGCAGCTTGACAGGGTGGGAGACC. Amino acid sequence: CASSLTGWET. The complete CDR3 reads CASSLTGWETQYF.

This clone occurred many times. Its ends do not fully match the called genes, so a read error is possible. The sequenced fragment ends 3 residues before the CDR3 boundary, so the rest is inferred from the germline J gene. This rearrangement joins TRBV4-2 to TRBJ2-1, with 7 bases matching TRBD1. This CDR3 is 15 amino acids long. CDR1 and CDR2 from the germline V gene are LGHNA and YNFKEQ. This CDR3 reads CASSQDRVAYNEQFF. The covered CDR3 bases are TGCGCCAGCAGCCAAGACAGGGTTGCCTACAATGAG.

Comment on this clone: The CDR3 end is not reached by the read, which stops 3 residues before it; the germline J gene fills it in. The genes are TRBV7-9 and TRBJ1-6; D is possibly TRBD1 (5 bases). CDR1 SEHNR and CDR2 FQNEAQ come from the germline V gene (reference sequence). Trimming took 0 bases from V and 3 from J, leaving 6 bases between them. The length of the CDR3 is 15 residues. The CDR3 DNA, read in part, is TGTGCCAGCAGCTTAGCGGGGGGCTATAATTCACCC. It codes for CASSLAGGYNSP. In full, the CDR3 is CASSLAGGYNSPLHF.

The table lists this clone with many counts. The CDR3 end falls 3 residues outside the read, so it is completed with the germline J gene. The genes are TRBV2 and TRBJ2-7; 8 positions agree with TRBD1. Germline V CDR1 and CDR2: SNHLY, FYNNEI. The CDR3 has 15 residues. The trim removed 6 bases at V and 1 base at J, leaving 8 bases unmatched. Partial CDR3 DNA: TGTGCCAGCAGGGGGGGCACAGGGGGGTCCTACGAG. Encoded protein: CASRGGTGGSYE. The whole CDR3 region reads CASRGGTGGSYEQYF.

This clone was observed at least ten times. The sequenced fragment ends 3 residues before the CDR3 boundary, so the rest is inferred from the germline J gene. The chain has TRBV7-3 and TRBJ2-1; a possible D gene is TRBD2 (6 bases). Between the trimmed V and J ends, which lost 4 bases and 8 bases, there was a span of 15 bases. Germline CDR1 reads SGHTA; CDR2 reads FQGTGA. There are 14 residues in the CDR3. CDR3 in amino acids: CASSSEGPPDEQFF. CDR3 bases read: TGTGCCAGCAGCTCGGAGGGCCCCCCGGATGAG.

This clone has at least ten counts. With the read ending 3 residues before the CDR3 end, the germline J gene is used to fill in that end. The V call is TRBV5-1, the J call TRBJ2-2, with 7 bases that match TRBD1. V lost 6 bases to trimming and J lost 0 bases; unmatched junction nucleotides: 5. This CDR3 is 15 amino acids long. Germline V gene lookup returns CDR1 SGHRS and CDR2 YFSETQ. The chain's CDR3 is CASTQQGSNTGELFF. Partial CDR3 DNA: TGCGCCAGCACCCAACAGGGGTCGAACACCGGGGAG. The variable domain in full, with the rest retrieved from reference TRBV5-1 and TRBJ2-2, is KAGVTQTPRYLIKTRGQQVTLSCSPISGHRSVSWYQQTPGQGLQFLFEYFSETQRNKGNFPGRFSGRQFSNSRSEMNVSTLELGDSALYLCASTQQGSNTGELFFGEGSRLTVL.

This clone was observed at least ten times. The read falls 3 residues short of the CDR3 end, and the missing part is taken from the germline J gene. The chain links TRBV5-6 to TRBJ1-2; D gene unclear. The CDR3 totals 15 residues. Deletions cut 4 bases from V and 4 bases from J, with 17 bases between. Germline V gene sequence: CDR1 SGHDT, CDR2 YYEEEE. The sequenced part of the CDR3 DNA is TGTGCCAGCAGCGGATGGAGGGCATCCCTCTATGGC. Its translation is CASSGWRASLYG. The full CDR3 protein is CASSGWRASLYGYTF.